These 4 T cell receptor beta chains came from one sample sequenced in a study of T-cell reconstitution after alpha-beta-depleted transplantation in children. Unique molecular identifiers were used to barcode this TCRbeta library. MiXCR, run by TCRdb on the PCR reads, gives a single entry per CDR3 protein. The data contain 500,000 to 600,000 distinct CDR3 sequences, 32% of them singletons. The sequenced sample was PBMCs from the stem cell graft donor, obtained from the stem cell graft. The receptors were sampled from a human donor who donated a stem cell graft to a child with aplastic anemia.

This clonotype was seen a handful of times. The rearrangement links TRBV5-1 to TRBJ2-1; 10 nucleotides match TRBD2. Losses at the gene ends were 5 bases for V and 8 bases for J; bases not matched to a gene: 16. There are 17 residues in the CDR3. From germline, CDR1 is SGHRS and CDR2 YFSETQ. The CDR3 DNA reads TGCGCCAGCAGGATTACATTCGGACTAGCGGAGGGCTATGAGCAGTTCTTC. Protein: CASRITFGLAEGYEQFF.

The chain has TRBV6-1 and TRBJ1-5, with TRBD1 matching 8 bases. The J segment lost 5 bases and the V segment lost 5 bases, leaving 8 bases of the junction unmatched. The CDR3 totals 15 residues. Germline CDR1 and CDR2: MNHNS and SASEGT. The CDR3 DNA is TGTGCCAGCAGTCGAATAGACAGGGGCTATCAGCCCCAGCATTTT. Its translation: CASSRIDRGYQPQHF.

J is TRBJ2-1 and V is TRBV5-4; D is unresolved. The germline V gene encodes CDR1 SGHNT and CDR2 YYREEE (reference sequence). The ends were cut back, 1 base at V and 0 bases at J, with 11 bases in the middle. This CDR3 is built from 16 residues. The CDR3 protein is CASSLSSLSSYNEQFF. In DNA, the CDR3 is TGTGCCAGCAGCTTGAGCTCGCTAAGCTCCTACAATGAGCAGTTCTTC.

This clonotype has only a few counts. The gene calls are TRBV6-1 and TRBJ1-2; 12 nucleotides match TRBD1. Looked up from germline, CDR1 is MNHNS and CDR2 is SASEGT. CDR3 length equals 13 residues. The trim removed 8 bases at V and 7 bases at J, leaving 5 bases unmatched. The CDR3 sequence is CASRGTGGSGYTF. Written as DNA, the CDR3 is TGTGCCAGCCGAGGGACAGGGGGCAGTGGCTACACCTTC.